Below, 9 T cell receptor beta chains from the same sample are listed, as sequenced in a study of radiation and T cells in renal cell carcinoma. This sample's time point: blood 2 weeks post-SBRT. Noted treatment: 15 Gy SBRT to primary tumor, nephrectomy 4 weeks later. The table came from immunoSEQ multiplex PCR; TCRdb's copy has only in-frame clones and leaves some out. Here the sample spans about 150,000 clones, approximately 86% being singletons. Sequences were derived from blood, sampled from a patient whose treatment included radiotherapy and nephrectomy. Receptor source: a woman aged 45 to 65 with renal cell carcinoma.

The CDR3 DNA follows: TGTGCCAGCAGCTATAGCGGGGGGGCAGCAGATACGCAGTATTTT. As protein: CASSYSGGAADTQYF. The gene calls are TRBV5-4 and TRBJ2-3; 11 bases are shared with TRBD2. Germline V gives CDR1 SGHNT, CDR2 YYREEE (reference sequence). CDR3 length equals 15 residues. The junction had 4 bases not matched to a gene; V was cut back by 3 bases and J by 4 bases.

Remarks on this clone: The sample holds other DNA sequences that translate to the same CDR3. The V gene is TRBV5-1, the J gene TRBJ1-1, with 7 positions matching TRBD1. The CDR3 runs 14 residues. J was trimmed by 5 bases and V by 0 bases; bases with no gene match: 4. Germline CDR1 SGHRS, CDR2 YFSETQ. The CDR3 loop is CASSLDRGDTEAFF. The CDR3 bases are TGCGCCAGCAGCTTGGACAGGGGCGATACTGAAGCTTTCTTT.

This sequence joins TRBV5-4 and TRBJ2-4; 15 bases agree with TRBD2. The CDR3 consists of 18 residues. Looked up from germline, CDR1 is SGHNT and CDR2 is YYREEE (reference sequence). Trimming removed 1 base from V and 1 base from J; junction bases left unmatched: 3. The CDR3: CASSLPGTSGGAKNIQYF. The CDR3 DNA reads as TGTGCCAGCAGCTTGCCTGGGACTAGCGGGGGGGCCAAAAACATTCAGTACTTC. The entire variable domain, with the rest obtained from reference TRBV5-4 and TRBJ2-4, is as follows: ETGVTQSPTHLIKTRGQQVTLRCSSQSGHNTVSWYQQALGQGPQFIFQYYREEENGRGNFPPRFSGLQFPNYSSELNVNALELDDSALYLCASSLPGTSGGAKNIQYFGAGTRLSVL.

The J gene is TRBJ1-2, the V gene TRBV6-6, with a weak D call TRBD1 (5 bases). The germline gives CDR1 MNHNY, CDR2 SVGAGI (reference sequence). CDR3 length: 13 amino acids. V lost 3 bases to trimming and J lost 7 bases, with 12 bases between them. The CDR3 DNA reads as TGTGCCAGCAGTTATCAGGGATCAGTTGGCTACACCTTC. It codes for CASSYQGSVGYTF.

CDR3 region: CASSGQIYEQYF. In DNA form, the CDR3 reads TGTGCCAGCAGCGGACAGATCTACGAGCAGTACTTC. The genes are TRBV6-6 and TRBJ2-7; D possibly corresponds to TRBD1 (6 bases). This CDR3 is built from 12 residues. The germline V and J ends were trimmed by 6 bases and 3 bases, with 9 bases remaining between them. From germline, CDR1 is MNHNY and CDR2 SVGAGI (reference sequence).

The rearrangement joins TRBV6-1 to TRBJ1-1; a possible D gene is TRBD1 (5 bases). CDR3 size: 15 residues. Trimming took 5 bases from V and 4 from J, leaving 17 bases between them. Germline lookup yields CDR1 MNHNS and CDR2 SASEGT. CDR3 amino acids: CASSWRQMYSTEAFF. In DNA form, the CDR3 reads TGTGCCAGCAGTTGGAGACAGATGTATTCCACTGAAGCTTTCTTT.

This clone was observed a handful of times. The chain is built from TRBV5-4 and TRBJ2-2; 7 bases are a match to TRBD2. Germline lookup yields CDR1 SGHNT and CDR2 YYREEE (reference sequence). This CDR3 is built from 14 residues. V shed 4 bases and J 4 bases; nucleotides not matched to a gene: 4. As DNA, the CDR3 is TGTGCCAGCAGCCCGGGACTACCCACCGGGGAGCTGTTTTTT. Residues: CASSPGLPTGELFF.

V is TRBV2 and J is TRBJ2-2; tentatively, D is TRBD1 (6 bases). Between the trimmed V and J ends, which lost 8 bases and 5 bases, there was a span of 21 bases. Germline CDR1 is SNHLY and CDR2 is FYNNEI. CDR3 length: 16 residues. CDR3 sequence: CASGDTAFFQTGELFF. CDR3 bases: TGTGCCAGCGGGGACACTGCCTTCTTCCAGACCGGGGAGCTGTTTTTT.

This sequence joins TRBV7-2 and TRBJ1-2, with D possibly matching TRBD1 (6 bases). This CDR3 region has 17 residues. The ends were cut back, 5 bases at V and 2 bases at J, with 21 bases in the middle. Germline CDR1 is SGHTA and CDR2 is FQGNSA. The CDR3 spells CASSTSSSRTANYGYTF. The CDR3 coding sequence is TGTGCCAGCAGCACCTCAAGCTCTAGGACAGCGAACTATGGCTACACCTTC. Based on the CDR3 plus reference TRBV7-2 and TRBJ1-2, the full variable domain is GAGVSQSPSNKVTEKGKDVELRCDPISGHTALYWYRQSLGQGLEFLIYFQGNSAPDKSGLPSDRFSAERTGGSVSTLTIQRTQQEDSAVYLCASSTSSSRTANYGYTFGSGTRLTVV.